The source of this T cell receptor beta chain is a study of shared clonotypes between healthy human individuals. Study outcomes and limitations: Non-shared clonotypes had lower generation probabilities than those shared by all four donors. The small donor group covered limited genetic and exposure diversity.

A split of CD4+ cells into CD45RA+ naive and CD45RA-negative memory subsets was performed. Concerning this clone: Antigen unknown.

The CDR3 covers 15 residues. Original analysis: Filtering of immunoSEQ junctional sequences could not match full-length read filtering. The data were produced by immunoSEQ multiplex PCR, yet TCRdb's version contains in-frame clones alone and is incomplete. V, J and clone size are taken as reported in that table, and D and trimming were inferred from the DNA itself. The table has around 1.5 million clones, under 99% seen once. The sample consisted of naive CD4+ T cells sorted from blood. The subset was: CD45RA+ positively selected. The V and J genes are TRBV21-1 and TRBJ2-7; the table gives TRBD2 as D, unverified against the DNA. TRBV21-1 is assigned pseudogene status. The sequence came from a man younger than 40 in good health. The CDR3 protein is CASSTLLAPTYEQYF. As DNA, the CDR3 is TGTGCCAGCAGCACCTTACTAGCGCCGACCTACGAGCAGTACTTC.